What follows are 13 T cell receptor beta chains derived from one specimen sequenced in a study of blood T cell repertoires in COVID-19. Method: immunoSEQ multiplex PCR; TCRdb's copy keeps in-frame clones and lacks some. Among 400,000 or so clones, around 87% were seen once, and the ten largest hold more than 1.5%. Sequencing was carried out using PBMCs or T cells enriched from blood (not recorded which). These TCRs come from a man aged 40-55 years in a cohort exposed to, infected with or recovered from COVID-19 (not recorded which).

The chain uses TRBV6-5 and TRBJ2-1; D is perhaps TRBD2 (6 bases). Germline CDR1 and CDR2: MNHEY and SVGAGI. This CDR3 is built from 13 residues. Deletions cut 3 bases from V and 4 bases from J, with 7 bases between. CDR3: CASSYGGYNEQFF. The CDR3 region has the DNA TGTGCCAGCAGTTATGGGGGGTACAATGAGCAGTTCTTC.

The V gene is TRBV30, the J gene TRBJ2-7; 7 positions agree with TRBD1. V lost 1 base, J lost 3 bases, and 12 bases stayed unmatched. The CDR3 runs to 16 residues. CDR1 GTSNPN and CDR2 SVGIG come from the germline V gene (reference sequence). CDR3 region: CAWSAPAGQARYEQYF. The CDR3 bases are TGTGCCTGGAGTGCCCCTGCCGGACAGGCACGCTACGAGCAGTACTTC.

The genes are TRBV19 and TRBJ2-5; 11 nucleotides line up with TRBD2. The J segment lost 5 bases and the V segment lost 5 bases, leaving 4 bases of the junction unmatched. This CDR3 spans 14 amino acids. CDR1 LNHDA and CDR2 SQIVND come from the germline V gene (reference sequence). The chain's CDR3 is CASSGLAGWETQYF. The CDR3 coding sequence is TGTGCCAGTAGTGGACTAGCGGGTTGGGAGACCCAGTACTTC.

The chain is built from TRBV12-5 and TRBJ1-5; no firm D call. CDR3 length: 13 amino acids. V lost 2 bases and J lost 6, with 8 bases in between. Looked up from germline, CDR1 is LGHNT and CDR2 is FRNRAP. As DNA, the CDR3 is TGTGCTAGTGGTTTGCAAGAGCGTCAGCCCCAGCATTTT. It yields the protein CASGLQERQPQHF.

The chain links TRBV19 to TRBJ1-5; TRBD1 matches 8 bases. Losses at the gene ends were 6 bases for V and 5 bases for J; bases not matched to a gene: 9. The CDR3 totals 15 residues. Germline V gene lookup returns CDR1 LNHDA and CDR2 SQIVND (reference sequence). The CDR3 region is CASRGSGTGYQPQHF. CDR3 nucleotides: TGTGCCAGTAGGGGTTCCGGGACAGGTTATCAGCCCCAGCATTTT.

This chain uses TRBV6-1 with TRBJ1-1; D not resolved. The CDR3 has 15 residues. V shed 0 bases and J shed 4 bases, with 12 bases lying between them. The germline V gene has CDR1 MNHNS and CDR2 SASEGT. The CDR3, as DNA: TGTGCCAGCAGTGAAGCGTCGGGGAGAATCACTGAAGCTTTCTTT. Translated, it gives CASSEASGRITEAFF.

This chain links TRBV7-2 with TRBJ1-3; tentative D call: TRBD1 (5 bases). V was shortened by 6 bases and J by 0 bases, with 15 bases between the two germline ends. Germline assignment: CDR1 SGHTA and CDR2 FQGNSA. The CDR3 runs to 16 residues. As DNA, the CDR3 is TGTGCCAGCAGGAGAAGGACAAGCCGCTCTGGAAACACCATATATTTT. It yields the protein CASRRRTSRSGNTIYF. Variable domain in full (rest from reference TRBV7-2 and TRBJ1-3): GAGVSQSPSNKVTEKGKDVELRCDPISGHTALYWYRQSLGQGLEFLIYFQGNSAPDKSGLPSDRFSAERTGGSVSTLTIQRTQQEDSAVYLCASRRRTSRSGNTIYFGEGSWLTVV.

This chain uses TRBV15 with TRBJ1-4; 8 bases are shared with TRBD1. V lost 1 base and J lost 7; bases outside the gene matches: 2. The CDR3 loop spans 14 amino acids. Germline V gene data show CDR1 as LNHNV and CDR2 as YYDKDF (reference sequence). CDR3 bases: TGTGCCACCAGCAGAGGACAGGGGTCTGAAAAACTGTTTTTT. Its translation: CATSRGQGSEKLFF.

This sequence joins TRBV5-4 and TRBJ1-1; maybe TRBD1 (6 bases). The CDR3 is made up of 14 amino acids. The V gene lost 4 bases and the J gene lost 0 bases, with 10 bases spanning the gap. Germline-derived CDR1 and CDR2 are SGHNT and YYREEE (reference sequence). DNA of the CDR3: TGTGCCAGCAGCAAACAGGGAATGAACACTGAAGCTTTCTTT. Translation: CASSKQGMNTEAFF.

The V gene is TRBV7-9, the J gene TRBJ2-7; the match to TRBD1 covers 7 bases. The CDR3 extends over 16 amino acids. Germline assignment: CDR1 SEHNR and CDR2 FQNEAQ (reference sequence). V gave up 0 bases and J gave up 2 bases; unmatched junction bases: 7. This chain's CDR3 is CASSLALGTVAYEQYF. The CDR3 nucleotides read TGTGCCAGCAGCTTAGCCCTTGGGACAGTAGCCTACGAGCAGTACTTC.

CDR3 protein: CASSLADSSSGYGYTF. In nucleotides, the CDR3 is TGCGCCAGCAGCTTGGCGGACTCCTCTAGTGGGTATGGCTACACCTTC. The chain has TRBV5-1 and TRBJ1-2, with D unresolved. The CDR3 runs to 16 residues. V was cut by 0 bases and J by 5 bases, with 17 bases left in between. Per germline, CDR1 SGHRS and CDR2 YFSETQ.

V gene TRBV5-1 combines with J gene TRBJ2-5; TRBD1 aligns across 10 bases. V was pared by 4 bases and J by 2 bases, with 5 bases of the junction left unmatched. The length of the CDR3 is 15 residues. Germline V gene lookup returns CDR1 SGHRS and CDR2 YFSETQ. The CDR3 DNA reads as TGCGCCAGCAGCCTGTGGACAGGGGGTCAAGAGACCCAGTACTTC. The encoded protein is CASSLWTGGQETQYF.

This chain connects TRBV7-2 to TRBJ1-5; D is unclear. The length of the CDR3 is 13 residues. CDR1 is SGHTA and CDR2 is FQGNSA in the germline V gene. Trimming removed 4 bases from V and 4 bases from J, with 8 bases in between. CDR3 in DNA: TGTGCCAGCAGCTACTCCATAAATCAGCCCCAGCATTTT. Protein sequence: CASSYSINQPQHF.